Each of the 29 T cell receptor beta chains below was sequenced from the same sample in a study of shared clonotypes between healthy human individuals. Method: immunoSEQ multiplex PCR; TCRdb's copy keeps in-frame clones and lacks some. In the table there are 2 million to 2.5 million clones, 80% to 95% of which are singletons. Sequenced: naive CD4+ T cells from PBMCs. Regarding subset: CD45RA+ positively selected. Receptor source: a young man in good health. Some clones in this sample may be carry-over from other donors' samples.

V gene TRBV19 combines with J gene TRBJ2-3; TRBD1 matches 7 bases. The CDR3 has 17 amino acids. V lost 7 bases and J lost 0; bases outside the gene matches: 13. The germline CDR1 and CDR2 sequences are LNHDA and SQIVND (reference sequence). CDR3 loop: CASTFRGTAQSTDTQYF. The CDR3 DNA reads as TGTGCCAGTACTTTTAGGGGGACAGCCCAGAGCACAGATACGCAGTATTTT.

Notes on this clone: The same CDR3 can be traced to other DNA sequences in this sample. The chain couples TRBV7-2 to TRBJ2-3, with D uncertain. The germline gives CDR1 SGHTA, CDR2 FQGNSA. V was cut by 5 bases and J by 3 bases, with 9 bases left in between. The CDR3 covers 13 residues. The CDR3: CASSPQRTDTQYF. CDR3 DNA sequence: TGTGCCAGCAGCCCGCAGCGAACAGATACGCAGTATTTT.

Concerning this clone itself: The junction and the germline gene differ at one end; a read error may be behind it. The V call is TRBV5-8, the J call TRBJ2-5; either TRBD1 or TRBD2 may fit D (5 bases each). Germline V gene lookup returns CDR1 SGHTS and CDR2 YDEGEE. The CDR3 is 16 amino acids. CDR3 sequence (DNA): TGTGCCAGCAGCTCGACTTCCGGGGCCGTCCAAGAGGCCCAGTACTTC. This gives the protein CASSSTSGAVQEAQYF.

This clone was picked up one time. The chain carries TRBV6-1 and TRBJ2-7, with D hard to call. Germline CDR1 is MNHNS and CDR2 is SASEGT. This CDR3 is built from 12 residues. Trimming stripped 4 bases from V and 3 bases from J, with 7 bases between. The CDR3 reads CASSVSLYEQYF. DNA for the CDR3: TGTGCCAGCAGTGTCTCCCTCTACGAGCAGTACTTC.

The rearrangement links TRBV6-1 to TRBJ1-2; 9 nucleotides line up with TRBD1. V shed 8 bases and J 3 bases; nucleotides not matched to a gene: 10. The CDR3 contains 15 residues. Per germline, CDR1 MNHNS and CDR2 SASEGT. The CDR3 loop reads CASLHRGQNDYGYTF. The CDR3 DNA follows: TGTGCCAGCCTCCACAGGGGGCAAAACGACTATGGCTACACCTTC.

The chain links TRBV2 to TRBJ2-3; no firm D call. CDR1 and CDR2 from the germline V gene are SNHLY and FYNNEI. CDR3 length: 15 amino acids. Trimming took 8 bases from V and 0 from J, leaving 15 bases between them. CDR3 in DNA: TGTGCCAGCGCCCCGCGGCGTTTTAGCACAGATACGCAGTATTTT. Translation gives CASAPRRFSTDTQYF.

The chain is built from TRBV28 and TRBJ1-1; no clear D. The germline V gene encodes CDR1 MDHEN and CDR2 SYDVKM. V lost 1 base and J lost 7, with 7 bases in between. This CDR3 spans 12 amino acids. CDR3 protein: CASSLSQFEAFF. In nucleotides, the CDR3 is TGTGCCAGCAGTTTATCCCAGTTTGAAGCTTTCTTT.

The chain has TRBV5-1 and TRBJ2-3; no firm D call. Germline assignment: CDR1 SGHRS and CDR2 YFSETQ. Trimming pared 4 bases from V and 2 bases from J, leaving 5 bases between. CDR3 length equals 12 residues. The CDR3 reads CASSPYTDTQYF. CDR3 nucleotides: TGCGCCAGCAGCCCCTACACAGATACGCAGTATTTT. Full variable domain (missing parts from reference TRBV5-1 and TRBJ2-3): KAGVTQTPRYLIKTRGQQVTLSCSPISGHRSVSWYQQTPGQGLQFLFEYFSETQRNKGNFPGRFSGRQFSNSRSEMNVSTLELGDSALYLCASSPYTDTQYFGPGTRLTVL.

This sequence joins TRBV9 and TRBJ1-1, with 8 bases matching TRBD1. The CDR3 sequence is 13 residues long. Per germline, CDR1 SGDLS and CDR2 YYNGEE. V was clipped by 3 bases and J by 10 bases; unmatched bases: 8. The CDR3 sequence: CASSEAPGGRAFF. The CDR3 region has the DNA TGTGCCAGCAGCGAAGCCCCAGGGGGCCGAGCTTTCTTT.

The J gene is TRBJ2-3, the V gene TRBV7-9; D is possibly TRBD2 (5 bases). CDR1 and CDR2 (germline): SEHNR, FQNEAQ (reference sequence). CDR3 length: 15 residues. V shed 5 bases and J shed 5 bases, with 17 bases lying between them. The CDR3, as DNA: TGTGCCAGCAGCGAACTAACCTTACTAGAAGATACGCAGTATTTT. Its translation: CASSELTLLEDTQYF.

The V gene is TRBV7-2, the J gene TRBJ2-2; D uncertain. Trimming removed 3 bases from V and 4 bases from J, with 9 bases in between. This CDR3 spans 14 amino acids. Germline values: CDR1 SGHTA, CDR2 FQGNSA. Here the CDR3 DNA reads TGTGCCAGCAGCTTTGATGGGTCCACCGGGGAGCTGTTTTTT. Its translation: CASSFDGSTGELFF.

The chain links TRBV6-5 to TRBJ1-5, with D perhaps TRBD1 (5 bases). The germline V and J ends were trimmed by 6 bases and 1 base, with 7 bases remaining between them. CDR1 and CDR2 from the germline V gene are MNHEY and SVGAGI. This CDR3 region has 13 residues. CDR3 DNA: TGTGCCAGCAGGGACACCAGCAATCAGCCCCAGCATTTT. It translates to CASRDTSNQPQHF.

Concerning this clone itself: Other DNA sequences from this sample encode an identical CDR3 as well. V and J are TRBV18 and TRBJ2-6, with D maybe TRBD2 (5 bases). The CDR3 is made up of 14 amino acids. V was cut by 3 bases and J by 2 bases, with 5 bases left in between. Germline V gene data show CDR1 as KGHSH and CDR2 as LQKENI. The CDR3 protein is CASSPEAGANVLTF. CDR3 bases: TGTGCCAGCTCACCGGAGGCTGGGGCCAACGTCCTGACTTTC.

This chain uses TRBV2 with TRBJ2-1; 15 bases line up with TRBD2. The CDR3 runs to 14 residues. CDR1 is SNHLY, CDR2 FYNNEI, per germline. The V gene end was trimmed by 6 bases and the J gene end by 9 bases; junction bases not matched to a gene: 3. The CDR3 spells CASSGTSGGTEQFF. The CDR3, as DNA: TGTGCCAGCAGCGGGACTAGCGGGGGGACTGAGCAGTTCTTC.

The chain is built from TRBV5-8 and TRBJ2-5, with 8 bases aligning to TRBD2. The CDR3 extends over 13 amino acids. The V gene's germline CDR1 is SGHTS and CDR2 YDEGEE. Trimming at V came to 9 bases and at J to 5 bases, leaving 9 bases not matched to a gene. For the CDR3, the DNA is TGTGCCACCTTAGCGGGGCAGGGGGAGACCCAGTACTTC. This sequence encodes CATLAGQGETQYF.

This sequence joins TRBV6-6 and TRBJ2-5; D ambiguous. The CDR3 totals 14 residues. Germline values: CDR1 MNHNY, CDR2 SVGAGI (reference sequence). V gave up 5 bases and J gave up 3 bases, with 13 bases separating them. This CDR3 is CASSTPPEEETQYF. For the CDR3, the DNA is TGTGCCAGCAGTACCCCTCCTGAGGAAGAGACCCAGTACTTC.

The rearrangement uses TRBV5-6 and TRBJ2-4, with 9 nucleotides matching TRBD2. Germline CDR1 SGHDT, CDR2 YYEEEE. V lost 4 bases, J lost 6 bases, and 5 bases stayed unmatched. The CDR3 has 14 amino acids. CDR3 amino acids: CASSPAGGRNIQYF. The CDR3 DNA reads as TGTGCCAGCAGCCCAGCGGGGGGAAGAAACATTCAGTACTTC. The full variable domain, with the rest looked up from reference TRBV5-6 and TRBJ2-4, is DAGVTQSPTHLIKTRGQQVTLRCSPKSGHDTVSWYQQALGQGPQFIFQYYEEEERQRGNFPDRFSGHQFPNYSSELNVNALLLGDSALYLCASSPAGGRNIQYFGAGTRLSVL.

This chain links TRBV2 with TRBJ2-1, with D possibly matching TRBD1 (5 bases). The germline CDR1 and CDR2 sequences are SNHLY and FYNNEI. Deletions cut 6 bases from V and 4 bases from J, with 16 bases between. The CDR3 is made up of 15 amino acids. CDR3 bases: TGTGCCAGCAGGGCTGACAGATCTATATACAATGAGCAGTTCTTC. Translation: CASRADRSIYNEQFF.

V usage is TRBV5-1 and J usage is TRBJ2-1, with no clear D. Trimming removed 4 bases from V and 2 bases from J, with 10 bases in between. The germline V gene encodes CDR1 SGHRS and CDR2 YFSETQ. The CDR3 length is 14 residues. CDR3: CASSQRGTYNEQFF. Written as DNA, the CDR3 is TGCGCCAGCAGCCAGCGCGGCACCTACAATGAGCAGTTCTTC.

The chain links TRBV7-6 to TRBJ1-1; D is unclear. V shed 5 bases and J shed 1 base, with 14 bases lying between them. The CDR3 is 15 amino acids. Per the germline V gene, CDR1 is SGHVS and CDR2 is FNYEAQ. CDR3 sequence (DNA): TGTGCCAGCAGCCACACCGACACACAGAACACTGAAGCTTTCTTT. This translates into CASSHTDTQNTEAFF.

V usage is TRBV6-5 and J usage is TRBJ2-7; tentative D call: TRBD2 (6 bases). The germline CDR1 and CDR2 sequences are MNHEY and SVGAGI. The CDR3 is 13 amino acids. V gave up 7 bases and J gave up 1 base, with 11 bases separating them. CDR3 nucleotide sequence: TGTGCCAGCATCAGGAGGGATTCCTACGAGCAGTACTTC. Protein sequence: CASIRRDSYEQYF.

The V and J genes are TRBV29-1 and TRBJ2-3; D may be TRBD2 (6 bases). Trimming removed 3 bases at V and 1 base at J, with 8 bases between. Germline V gene data show CDR1 as SQVTM and CDR2 as ANQGSEA. The CDR3 totals 13 residues. The CDR3, as DNA: TGCAGCGTTGAGCGGGGTCGCACAGATACGCAGTATTTT. Protein sequence: CSVERGRTDTQYF.

A word on this clone: The same CDR3 arises from other DNA sequences in this sample as well. This sequence joins TRBV6-5 and TRBJ2-7; D unclear. Trimming shortened V by 6 bases and J by 0 bases, and 3 bases separated the two germline ends. The germline CDR1 and CDR2 sequences are MNHEY and SVGAGI. This CDR3 has 11 amino acids. The CDR3 DNA sequence: TGTGCCAGCAGCAACTCCTACGAGCAGTACTTC. Its translation is CASSNSYEQYF.

The chain recombines TRBV5-3 with TRBJ1-6, with TRBD1 as a possible D gene (6 bases). TRBV5-3 is sorted into the ORF group, with uncertain function. The CDR3 runs to 17 residues. V was cut by 1 base and J by 5 bases, with 16 bases left in between. The CDR3 nucleotides read TGTGCCAGAAGCTTGTGGACAGTGCGGGAGGATAATTCACCCCTCCACTTT. Its translation: CARSLWTVREDNSPLHF.

This chain connects TRBV30 to TRBJ2-7; D not certain. V was cut by 5 bases and J by 3 bases, with 11 bases left in between. Germline-derived CDR1 and CDR2 are GTSNPN and SVGIG (reference sequence). This CDR3 is 12 amino acids long. This CDR3 reads CAWGPLGYEQYF. The CDR3 coding sequence is TGTGCCTGGGGGCCCCTTGGCTACGAGCAGTACTTC.

A few counts support this clone. The gene calls are TRBV30 and TRBJ1-4; D perhaps matches TRBD1 (5 bases). V gave up 4 bases and J gave up 5 bases, with 14 bases separating them. This CDR3 comprises 14 residues. Germline values: CDR1 GTSNPN, CDR2 SVGIG (reference sequence). CDR3 sequence reads: CAWKGAGRNEKLFF. The CDR3 DNA is TGTGCCTGGAAAGGGGCAGGCCGCAATGAAAAACTGTTTTTT.

This rearrangement joins TRBV28 to TRBJ1-2; the D gene is possibly TRBD1 (6 bases). V shed 8 bases and J shed 8 bases, with 18 bases lying between them. The length of the CDR3 is 13 residues. Germline assignment: CDR1 MDHEN and CDR2 SYDVKM. The CDR3 sequence is CASGEGTGPGYTF. The DNA of the CDR3 is TGTGCCAGCGGGGAAGGAACAGGGCCAGGCTACACCTTC.

This rearrangement joins TRBV5-1 to TRBJ1-1; D is ambiguous. There are 13 residues in the CDR3. Trimming cost V 4 bases and J 1 base, with 8 bases left between them. The germline V gene encodes CDR1 SGHRS and CDR2 YFSETQ. CDR3 sequence reads: CASSHGGNTEAFF. Written as DNA, the CDR3 is TGCGCCAGCAGCCACGGCGGGAACACTGAAGCTTTCTTT. Variable domain in full (rest from reference TRBV5-1 and TRBJ1-1): KAGVTQTPRYLIKTRGQQVTLSCSPISGHRSVSWYQQTPGQGLQFLFEYFSETQRNKGNFPGRFSGRQFSNSRSEMNVSTLELGDSALYLCASSHGGNTEAFFGQGTRLTVV.

The chain carries TRBV23-1 and TRBJ1-3; D remains ambiguous. TRBV23-1 is an ORF, and what it does is uncertain. This CDR3 region has 16 residues. Trimming cost V 3 bases and J 1 base, with 13 bases left between them. Here the CDR3 DNA reads TGCGCCAGCAGTCATATTAGGGCAGCTTCTGGAAACACCATATATTTT. Amino acid sequence: CASSHIRAASGNTIYF.